This passage covers 7 T cell receptor beta chains from one sample sequenced in a study of a mutant IDH1 vaccine in newly diagnosed glioma. Sequenced by immunoSEQ multiplex PCR; TCRdb stores in-frame clones only, minus some. The sample shows 25,000 to 35,000 clones, more than 80% of them seen only once. These TCRs are of unknown antigen specificity. The sample's time point: week 5, during vaccination. Each dose delivered 300 ug of mutant IDH1 20-mer peptide subcutaneously with imiquimod. Material: PBMCs, obtained from a glioma patient whose treatment included an IDH1 peptide vaccine. These receptors all stem from a man aged 18 to 29 with glioma.

The chain uses TRBV4-1 and TRBJ2-7, with 10 bases lining up with TRBD1. The CDR3 contains 14 residues. V trimming: 5 bases; J trimming: 4 bases; junction bases outside the gene matches: 5. The V gene's germline CDR1 is MGHRA and CDR2 YSYEKL. In DNA, the CDR3 is TGCGCCAGCAGCGTCCGGGACAGGGGATACGAGCAGTACTTC. It codes for CASSVRDRGYEQYF.

The gene calls are TRBV14 and TRBJ1-1, with 7 bases identical to TRBD1. Per germline, CDR1 SGHDN and CDR2 FVKESK. CDR3 length: 14 residues. The V gene end was trimmed by 2 bases and the J gene end by 10 bases; junction bases not matched to a gene: 10. CDR3 DNA sequence: TGTGCCAGCAGCCAATCAGGGGGTACGGGGAGAGCTTTCTTT. Translated: CASSQSGGTGRAFF.

V gene TRBV27 combines with J gene TRBJ1-4; D is possibly TRBD1 (5 bases). The V gene's germline CDR1 is MNHEY and CDR2 SMNVEV (reference sequence). Between the trimmed V and J ends, which lost 0 bases and 6 bases, there was a span of 5 bases. There are 13 residues in the CDR3. The chain's CDR3 is CASSLSGDEKLFF. Written as DNA, the CDR3 is TGTGCCAGCAGTTTATCGGGGGATGAAAAACTGTTTTTT.

J is TRBJ1-4 and V is TRBV28; no reliable D call. The V end lost 5 bases, the J end lost 8 bases, and 9 bases lay between the germline ends. The CDR3 consists of 12 residues. Looked up from germline, CDR1 is MDHEN and CDR2 is SYDVKM. The CDR3 protein is CASSPPGEKLFF. CDR3 nucleotide sequence: TGTGCCAGCAGTCCCCCCGGGGAAAAACTGTTTTTT.

V gene TRBV6-5 combines with J gene TRBJ1-1; 8 bases map to TRBD1. The germline V gene has CDR1 MNHEY and CDR2 SVGAGI. Germline trimming cut 6 bases from V and 5 bases from J; bases unmatched to any gene: 2. This CDR3 region has 12 residues. The CDR3 reads CASSTGGTEAFF. For the CDR3, the DNA is TGTGCCAGCAGCACAGGGGGTACTGAAGCTTTCTTT.

This chain connects TRBV5-6 to TRBJ2-5; TRBD2 matches 8 bases. CDR3 length equals 14 residues. V gave up 4 bases and J gave up 4 bases; unmatched junction bases: 6. Germline CDR1 reads SGHDT; CDR2 reads YYEEEE. Here the CDR3 DNA reads TGTGCCAGCAGCATGGGACTAGGCCGAGAGACCCAGTACTTC. Its translation is CASSMGLGRETQYF.

J is TRBJ2-4 and V is TRBV7-9, with TRBD1 matching 9 bases. With V trimmed by 5 bases and J by 5 bases, 16 bases remained unmatched. Germline CDR1 reads SEHNR; CDR2 reads FQNEAQ (reference sequence). The CDR3 spans 18 residues. The CDR3 nucleotides read TGTGCCAGCAGCCCTAGATTTGGACAGGGGATGGACCAAAACATTCAGTACTTC. It is translated as CASSPRFGQGMDQNIQYF.